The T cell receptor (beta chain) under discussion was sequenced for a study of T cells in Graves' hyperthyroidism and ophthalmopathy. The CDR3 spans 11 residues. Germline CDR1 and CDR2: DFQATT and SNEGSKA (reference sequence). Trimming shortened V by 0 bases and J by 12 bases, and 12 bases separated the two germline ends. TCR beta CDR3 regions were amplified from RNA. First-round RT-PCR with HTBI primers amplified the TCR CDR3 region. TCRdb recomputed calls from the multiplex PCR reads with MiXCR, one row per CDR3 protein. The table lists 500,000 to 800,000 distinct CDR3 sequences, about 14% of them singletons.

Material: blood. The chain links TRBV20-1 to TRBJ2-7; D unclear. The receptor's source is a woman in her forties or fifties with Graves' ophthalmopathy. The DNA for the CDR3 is TGCAGTGCTAGAGATGGCCAGCTGCCGTACTTC. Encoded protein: CSARDGQLPYF.